A single TCR beta chain is shown here with its context. The V segment lost 5 bases and the J segment 2 bases; nucleotides outside the gene matches: 7. The CDR3 has 15 amino acids. Germline CDR1 reads SGHVS; CDR2 reads FQNEAQ. These data come from a study of blood T cell repertoires in COVID-19. On the study more broadly: Samples taken during acute and convalescent COVID-19 were collected in the United States, Italy and Spain. T cells, B-cell-depleted T cells, or PBMCs provided the cDNA or gDNA that served as material.

Study processing details: Nucleated cell number was recorded as an estimate derived from reference gene primer amplification. Some clones are missing from TCRdb's copy, which holds only in-frame ones; the method was immunoSEQ multiplex PCR. V and J calls and clone size are those listed in that table; D and trimming were worked out from the DNA. There are fewer than 300,000 clones in the sample; about 89% occur only once, and about 2.1% lies in the top ten. The sample comprised peripheral blood. The origin of this receptor is a woman aged 45-65 years with acute or convalescent COVID-19. The chain couples TRBV7-8 to TRBJ1-2; 8 nucleotides match TRBD1. This chain's CDR3 is CASSLGQGTNYGYTF. The CDR3 DNA reads as TGTGCCAGCAGCCTTGGACAGGGAACGAACTATGGCTACACCTTC.